These 25 T cell receptor beta chains originate from one sample sequenced in a study of PD-L1 blockade in urothelial cancer. The repertoire was sequenced with immunoSEQ multiplex PCR; TCRdb's copy has only in-frame clones and lacks some. The sample consists of tens of thousands of clones, around 87% of them appearing once. The input for sequencing was PBMCs, taken around atezolizumab (anti-PD-L1) treatment. Source of these receptors: a man between 45 and 60 years old with urothelial cancer.

The chain uses TRBV5-6 and TRBJ1-3; TRBD1 aligns across 7 bases. There are 13 residues in the CDR3. Germline V gene sequence: CDR1 SGHDT, CDR2 YYEEEE. Trimming at V came to 7 bases and at J to 2 bases, leaving 3 bases not matched to a gene. CDR3 sequence: CASRGTAGNTIYF. The CDR3 DNA follows: TGTGCCAGCCGAGGGACAGCTGGAAACACCATATATTTT.

The gene calls are TRBV11-2 and TRBJ2-2; no firm D call. The CDR3 contains 14 residues. The V and J ends lost 3 bases and 4 bases respectively, with 9 bases between them. Germline lookup yields CDR1 SGHAT and CDR2 FQNNGV. The DNA of the CDR3 is TGTGCCAGCAGCTTTACGTACACCACCGGGGAGCTGTTTTTT. It encodes CASSFTYTTGELFF. The complete variable domain, with remaining parts taken from reference TRBV11-2 and TRBJ2-2, reads EAGVAQSPRYKIIEKRQSVAFWCNPISGHATLYWYQQILGQGPKLLIQFQNNGVVDDSQLPKDRFSAERLKGVDSTLKIQPAKLEDSAVYLCASSFTYTTGELFFGEGSRLTVL.

This clone was detected only a few times. The chain joins TRBV6-1 to TRBJ1-5, with TRBD1 identical over 8 bases. The CDR3 is 15 amino acids. Germline CDR1 MNHNS, CDR2 SASEGT. V trimming: 4 bases; J trimming: 4 bases; junction bases outside the gene matches: 6. Written as DNA, the CDR3 is TGTGCCAGCAGTGTAGGACAGGGAGGGAATCAGCCCCAGCATTTT. Translating it yields CASSVGQGGNQPQHF.

This sequence joins TRBV4-3 and TRBJ2-1; the match to TRBD2 covers 8 bases. The CDR3 loop spans 17 amino acids. J lost 3 bases, V lost 0 bases, and 7 bases had no gene match. The V gene's germline CDR1 is LGHNA and CDR2 YSLEER. The CDR3 nucleotides are TGCGCCAGCAGCCAAGATCGGGGGGGAGAGAACTACAATGAGCAGTTCTTC. Residues: CASSQDRGGENYNEQFF.

This sequence joins TRBV5-8 and TRBJ2-5; D not certain. The germline V gene has CDR1 SGHTS and CDR2 YDEGEE. Trimming removed 0 bases from V and 4 bases from J, with 16 bases in between. This CDR3 contains 16 residues. CDR3 DNA sequence: TGTGCCAGCAGCTTGGTTATTAGCACCTATCGAGAGACCCAGTACTTC. Translating gives CASSLVISTYRETQYF.

V gene TRBV10-3 combines with J gene TRBJ2-1; the match to TRBD2 covers 8 bases. Germline CDR1 is ENHRY and CDR2 is SYGVKD. Unmatched junction bases numbered 4, after V lost 3 bases and J lost 6 bases. The CDR3 runs 14 residues. CDR3 nucleotides: TGTGCCATCAGTGATAAAGCGGGAGTCAATGAGCAGTTCTTC. Amino acid sequence: CAISDKAGVNEQFF.

The chain has TRBV11-3 and TRBJ2-5, with D possibly being TRBD1 (5 bases). Germline lookup yields CDR1 SGHNT and CDR2 YENEEA. Trimming took 6 bases from V and 1 from J, leaving 6 bases between them. The CDR3 extends over 12 amino acids. The CDR3 sequence is CASSRGQETQYF. In nucleotides, the CDR3 is TGTGCCAGCAGTAGGGGCCAAGAGACCCAGTACTTC. The whole variable domain, remainder taken from reference TRBV11-3 and TRBJ2-5, is EAGVVQSPRYKIIEKKQPVAFWCNPISGHNTLYWYLQNLGQGPELLIRYENEEAVDDSQLPKDRFSAERLKGVDSTLKIQPAELGDSAVYLCASSRGQETQYFGPGTRLLVL.

This clone was counted once. The chain carries TRBV30 and TRBJ2-5; D perhaps matches TRBD1 (6 bases). Germline lookup yields CDR1 GTSNPN and CDR2 SVGIG (reference sequence). Trimming stripped 6 bases from V and 6 bases from J, with 11 bases between. This CDR3 spans 11 amino acids. The CDR3 bases are TGTGCCTGTGCAGGGGAAAAGACCCAGTACTTC. Its translation: CACAGEKTQYF. Full variable domain (rest looked up from reference TRBV30 and TRBJ2-5): SQTIHQWPATLVQPVGSPLSLECTVEGTSNPNLYWYRQAAGRGLQLLFYSVGIGQISSEVPQNLSASRPQDRQFILSSKKLLLSDSGFYLCACAGEKTQYFGPGTRLLVL.

The chain joins TRBV5-1 to TRBJ1-6, with 8 bases identical to TRBD1. The CDR3 extends over 14 amino acids. Germline lookup yields CDR1 SGHRS and CDR2 YFSETQ. V shed 2 bases, J shed 10 bases, and the junction held 5 bases outside the gene matches. The CDR3 region is CASSLGQGLSPLHF. CDR3 nucleotides: TGCGCCAGCAGCTTAGGACAGGGTCTATCACCCCTCCACTTT.

This rearrangement joins TRBV6-5 to TRBJ2-7, with 10 bases identical to TRBD1. CDR1 and CDR2 (germline): MNHEY, SVGAGI. The junction had 4 bases not matched to a gene; V was cut back by 1 base and J by 4 bases. This CDR3 comprises 15 residues. CDR3 nucleotides: TGTGCCAGCAGTTACTGGACAGGGGGGGCATACGAGCAGTACTTC. This codes for CASSYWTGGAYEQYF.

This clone occurred once. The V call is TRBV5-1, the J call TRBJ2-7, with 8 bases that match TRBD2. From germline, CDR1 is SGHRS and CDR2 YFSETQ. After removal of 5 bases from V and 1 base from J, the junction contained 5 bases not matched to a gene. The CDR3 length is 14 residues. This chain's CDR3 is CASRSLAGSYEQYF. The CDR3 DNA sequence: TGCGCCAGCAGAAGTCTAGCGGGTTCCTACGAGCAGTACTTC.

V usage is TRBV28 and J usage is TRBJ2-4, with D perhaps TRBD1 (5 bases). The V gene lost 6 bases and the J gene lost 1 base, with 10 bases spanning the gap. Per germline, CDR1 MDHEN and CDR2 SYDVKM. The CDR3 is 14 residues long. The CDR3 sequence is CASSSAGAKNIQYF. The CDR3 DNA sequence: TGTGCCAGCAGCTCTGCAGGGGCCAAAAACATTCAGTACTTC.

This chain connects TRBV11-2 to TRBJ2-5; 10 nucleotides match TRBD2. This CDR3 region has 16 residues. Germline CDR1 is SGHAT and CDR2 is FQNNGV. The V and J ends lost 5 bases and 2 bases, in that order; junction bases with no gene match: 8. Here the CDR3 DNA reads TGTGCCAGCAGCGTATCTAGCGGGGGCCGACAAGAGACCCAGTACTTC. Protein sequence: CASSVSSGGRQETQYF.

V usage is TRBV10-3 and J usage is TRBJ2-2; TRBD2 matches at 14 bases. The CDR3 sequence is 18 residues long. The V and J ends lost 2 bases and 6 bases, in that order; junction bases with no gene match: 8. Germline CDR1 ENHRY, CDR2 SYGVKD. CDR3 loop: CAISETGLAGVGAGELFF. The CDR3 DNA reads TGTGCCATCAGTGAGACGGGACTAGCGGGAGTGGGGGCCGGGGAGCTGTTTTTT.

This chain connects TRBV6-5 to TRBJ1-2; D may be TRBD1 (6 bases). The CDR3 extends over 13 amino acids. Germline loops: CDR1 MNHEY, CDR2 SVGAGI. V lost 6 bases and J 5 bases, leaving 13 bases between the germline ends. CDR3 amino acids: CASRGPRGYGYTF. CDR3 nucleotides: TGTGCCAGCAGGGGGCCCAGGGGATATGGCTACACCTTC.

The chain is built from TRBV29-1 and TRBJ1-3; no clear D gene. V dropped 3 bases and J dropped 1 base, with 7 bases sitting between them. The CDR3 is 13 amino acids. Per the germline V gene, CDR1 is SQVTM and CDR2 is ANQGSEA. The CDR3, as DNA: TGCAGCGTTGACTCCGGGTCTGGAAACACCATATATTTT. This sequence encodes CSVDSGSGNTIYF.

The CDR3 nucleotides read TGTGCCAGTACCCTATCAGGGGACGACACTGAAGCTTTCTTT. Amino acids: CASTLSGDDTEAFF. The rearrangement links TRBV19 to TRBJ1-1; TRBD1 might be the D (6 bases). Trimming removed 7 bases from V and 3 bases from J, with 15 bases in between. Looked up from germline, CDR1 is LNHDA and CDR2 is SQIVND (reference sequence). The CDR3 runs to 14 residues.

V and J are TRBV2 and TRBJ1-1; D might be TRBD1 (6 bases). The CDR3 extends over 15 amino acids. CDR1 and CDR2 from the germline V gene are SNHLY and FYNNEI. V gave up 2 bases and J gave up 1 base, with 11 bases separating them. The DNA of the CDR3 is TGTGCCAGCAGTGAATCGAGACAGGCGAACACTGAAGCTTTCTTT. Translated, it gives CASSESRQANTEAFF.

The genes are TRBV29-1 and TRBJ2-1; 9 bases fit TRBD2. From germline, CDR1 is SQVTM and CDR2 ANQGSEA. This CDR3 has 15 residues. Trimming removed 1 base from V and 6 bases from J; junction bases left unmatched: 7. The CDR3 loop reads CSVEGWRGGFNEQFF. The CDR3, as DNA: TGCAGCGTTGAAGGGTGGCGGGGGGGGTTCAATGAGCAGTTCTTC.

The V call is TRBV28, the J call TRBJ1-6; possible D gene TRBD1, 6 bases. The CDR3 runs 16 residues. The V and J ends lost 3 bases and 8 bases respectively, with 17 bases between them. Germline V gene data show CDR1 as MDHEN and CDR2 as SYDVKM. CDR3 sequence: CASSFVTGPGDSPLHF. As DNA, the CDR3 is TGTGCCAGCAGTTTTGTGACAGGCCCTGGGGATTCACCCCTCCACTTT.

The chain couples TRBV14 to TRBJ2-3, with TRBD2 identical over 7 bases. The V gene's germline CDR1 is SGHDN and CDR2 FVKESK. CDR3 length: 17 residues. V was pared by 4 bases and J by 0 bases, with 10 bases of the junction left unmatched. This chain's CDR3 is CASSPLFGEGSTDTQYF. The CDR3 DNA reads TGTGCCAGCAGCCCCCTTTTTGGGGAGGGGAGCACAGATACGCAGTATTTT.

This chain joins TRBV12-5 and TRBJ2-7, with D perhaps TRBD2 (6 bases). The ends were cut back, 7 bases at V and 0 bases at J, with 10 bases in the middle. The CDR3 is 13 amino acids. Germline V CDR1 and CDR2: LGHNT, FRNRAP. CDR3 in DNA: TGTGCTAGTGCCTGGGGGGTCTCCTACGAGCAGTACTTC. This gives the protein CASAWGVSYEQYF.

The chain joins TRBV18 to TRBJ2-5, with 8 bases identical to TRBD2. In germline, CDR1 is KGHSH, CDR2 LQKENI. Trimming cost V 1 base and J 4 bases; bases outside gene matches: 5. There are 15 residues in the CDR3. Here the CDR3 reads CASSPLSGEGETQYF. The CDR3 region has the DNA TGTGCCAGCTCACCACTTAGCGGGGAGGGAGAGACCCAGTACTTC.

This chain connects TRBV25-1 to TRBJ2-1, with 8 bases fitting TRBD1. V was pared by 6 bases and J by 5 bases, with 12 bases of the junction left unmatched. Germline CDR1 and CDR2: MGHDK and SYGVNS. The CDR3 length is 16 residues. The CDR3 reads CASSEGDRGIDNEQFF. The CDR3 DNA is TGTGCCAGCAGCGAGGGCGACAGGGGTATCGACAATGAGCAGTTCTTC.

The J gene is TRBJ2-7, the V gene TRBV6-5; tentative D call: TRBD1 (6 bases). The CDR3 contains 16 residues. Trimming cost V 4 bases and J 1 base, with 17 bases left between them. The germline V gene has CDR1 MNHEY and CDR2 SVGAGI. In DNA, the CDR3 is TGTGCCAGCAGTTCCCTACAGGGCTTCATATCCTACGAGCAGTACTTC. Protein sequence: CASSSLQGFISYEQYF.